Presented here are 28 T cell receptor beta chains from one specimen sequenced in a study of T cell responses to AZD1222 COVID-19 vaccine. This table comes from immunoSEQ multiplex PCR, and its TCRdb copy is limited to in-frame clones, with some not included. The repertoire holds more than 150,000 clones, with roughly 88% as singletons. The sequences come from peripheral blood, collected on day 0 of AZD1222 vaccination. Receptor source: an adult in good health.

In this sample, this clone turned up once. The chain combines TRBV5-1 with TRBJ1-6; D might be TRBD1 (6 bases). Between the trimmed V and J ends, which lost 6 bases and 10 bases, there was a span of 14 bases. CDR1 and CDR2 from the germline V gene are SGHRS and YFSETQ. The CDR3 spans 13 residues. The CDR3 coding sequence is TGCGCCAGCAAGAACAGGGAAAAATCACCCCTCCACTTT. It is translated as CASKNREKSPLHF.

This chain connects TRBV18 to TRBJ1-3; D is uncertain. The germline V gene encodes CDR1 KGHSH and CDR2 LQKENI. The V gene lost 8 bases and the J gene lost 0 bases, with 11 bases spanning the gap. There are 14 residues in the CDR3. The CDR3, as DNA: TGTGCCAGCCCCCCAGTTTACTCTGGAAACACCATATATTTT. Translated: CASPPVYSGNTIYF.

This chain connects TRBV3-1 (or the pseudogene TRBV3-2) to TRBJ2-5; 7 bases agree with TRBD1. With 0 bases clipped from V and 2 bases from J, the junction kept 6 bases outside the gene matches. Germline CDR1 and CDR2: LGHDT and YNNKEL (reference sequence). The CDR3 has 16 residues. For the CDR3, the DNA is TGTGCCAGCAGCCAAGATCCCAACAGGGGACAAGAGACCCAGTACTTC. It encodes CASSQDPNRGQETQYF.

The chain combines TRBV24-1 with TRBJ1-5; TRBD1 might be the D (6 bases). Trimming cost V 10 bases and J 2 bases, with 11 bases left between them. Germline CDR1 is KGHDR and CDR2 is SFDVKD. The CDR3 loop spans 13 amino acids. The CDR3 DNA follows: TGTGCCACATCCAGGGGAGGCAATCAGCCCCAGCATTTT. Protein: CATSRGGNQPQHF.

The chain links TRBV28 to TRBJ1-2, with D uncertain. Looked up from germline, CDR1 is MDHEN and CDR2 is SYDVKM. The V end lost 6 bases, the J end lost 4 bases, and 12 bases lay between the germline ends. The CDR3 is made up of 13 amino acids. The CDR3 spells CASRLPGIYGYTF. In nucleotides, the CDR3 is TGTGCCAGCAGACTTCCGGGAATCTATGGCTACACCTTC.

This sequence joins TRBV7-3 and TRBJ1-2, with a possible D match to TRBD1 (5 bases). CDR3 length: 13 amino acids. The germline V and J ends were trimmed by 1 base and 8 bases, with 11 bases remaining between them. Germline-derived CDR1 and CDR2 are SGHTA and FQGTGA. This CDR3 is CASSLMARGGYTF. The DNA of the CDR3 is TGTGCCAGCAGCTTAATGGCTAGGGGCGGCTACACCTTC.

The chain employs TRBV2 and TRBJ2-2; 7 bases line up with TRBD1. V lost 5 bases and J lost 1; bases outside the gene matches: 7. This CDR3 is built from 16 residues. CDR1 is SNHLY and CDR2 is FYNNEI in the germline V gene. The DNA of the CDR3 is TGTGCCAGCAGTCGGGGCCGGACAGGGAACACCGGGGAGCTGTTTTTT. Translating it yields CASSRGRTGNTGELFF. The full variable domain, in which reference TRBV2 and TRBJ2-2 provide the parts outside the CDR3, is EPEVTQTPSHQVTQMGQEVILRCVPISNHLYFYWYRQILGQKVEFLVSFYNNEISEKSEIFDDQFSVERPDGSNFTLKIRSTKLEDSAMYFCASSRGRTGNTGELFFGEGSRLTVL.

V is TRBV9 and J is TRBJ1-6; no firm D call. Germline V gene data show CDR1 as SGDLS and CDR2 as YYNGEE. This CDR3 is built from 15 residues. V was pared by 4 bases and J by 7 bases, with 15 bases between. CDR3 amino acids: CASSPPTGSNSPLHF. DNA for the CDR3: TGTGCCAGCAGCCCCCCCACCGGGAGCAATTCACCCCTCCACTTT.

The chain employs TRBV28 and TRBJ2-4; perhaps TRBD1 as D (6 bases). In germline, CDR1 is MDHEN, CDR2 SYDVKM. The CDR3 length is 17 residues. V was trimmed by 8 bases and J by 1 base, leaving 21 bases between them. CDR3 coding DNA: TGTGCCAGCGCCCTCAGGGGTCCGGGCGGGGCCAAAAACATTCAGTACTTC. Translating it yields CASALRGPGGAKNIQYF.

This clone was detected only once. The rearrangement joins TRBV10-1 to TRBJ1-5; D uncertain. V lost 2 bases and J 4 bases, leaving 12 bases between the germline ends. Per germline, CDR1 WNHNN and CDR2 SYGVQD (reference sequence). The CDR3 totals 15 residues. As DNA, the CDR3 is TGCGCCAGCAGTGAGCCAGCCGAGGGAAATCAGCCCCAGCATTTT. Translation gives CASSEPAEGNQPQHF.

The rearrangement uses TRBV6-6 and TRBJ1-4, with D possibly matching TRBD1 (5 bases). Looked up from germline, CDR1 is MNHNY and CDR2 is SVGAGI (reference sequence). This CDR3 contains 14 residues. V lost 4 bases and J lost 7, with 13 bases in between. The CDR3 DNA sequence: TGTGCCAGCAGTTCCGACAGTCGTGTTGAAAAACTGTTTTTT. Translating it yields CASSSDSRVEKLFF.

The rearrangement joins TRBV6-5 to TRBJ2-7, with 10 bases that match TRBD1. The length of the CDR3 is 15 residues. Trimming cost V 6 bases and J 6 bases; bases outside gene matches: 11. Germline V gene lookup returns CDR1 MNHEY and CDR2 SVGAGI. CDR3 residues: CASRTVPGQGFEQYF. In nucleotides, the CDR3 is TGTGCCAGCAGGACCGTCCCGGGACAGGGGTTCGAGCAGTACTTC.

J is TRBJ2-5 and V is TRBV9, with TRBD1 identical over 8 bases. CDR1 and CDR2 from the germline V gene are SGDLS and YYNGEE. After removal of 3 bases from V and 1 base from J, the junction contained 2 bases not matched to a gene. The CDR3 loop spans 14 amino acids. The CDR3 DNA reads TGTGCCAGCAGCGCCCAGGGGGCCCAAGAGACCCAGTACTTC. This sequence encodes CASSAQGAQETQYF.

This chain connects TRBV10-3 to TRBJ2-2; D is possibly TRBD2 (5 bases). The CDR3 contains 14 residues. CDR1 and CDR2 from the germline V gene are ENHRY and SYGVKD. V lost 9 bases and J lost 7, with 18 bases in between. This CDR3 reads CAIRGTAVIGELFF. The DNA for the CDR3 is TGTGCCATTCGGGGAACGGCAGTCATCGGGGAGCTGTTTTTT.

The chain carries TRBV28 and TRBJ1-3, with D perhaps TRBD1 (5 bases). CDR3 size: 17 residues. Germline V gene lookup returns CDR1 MDHEN and CDR2 SYDVKM. V lost 7 bases and J lost 0, with 19 bases in between. This CDR3 reads CASNARGEDYSGNTIYF. The CDR3 region has the DNA TGTGCCAGCAACGCCCGGGGGGAGGATTACTCTGGAAACACCATATATTTT.

This clone was picked up a small number of times. The rearrangement joins TRBV5-5 to TRBJ1-4, with 10 positions matching TRBD1. The CDR3 sequence is 16 residues long. V dropped 4 bases and J dropped 5; count of bases not matched to a gene: 8. CDR1 is SGHKS, CDR2 YYEKEE, per germline (reference sequence). DNA of the CDR3: TGTGCCAGCAGCCTACCAGGGACAGGGGAGAATGAAAAACTGTTTTTT. Residues: CASSLPGTGENEKLFF.

The chain recombines TRBV6-5 with TRBJ2-7, with TRBD2 as a possible D gene (5 bases). Per germline, CDR1 MNHEY and CDR2 SVGAGI. Trimming pared 2 bases from V and 4 bases from J, leaving 12 bases between. The CDR3 runs to 14 residues. The CDR3 region is CASSYTGPGYEQYF. CDR3 nucleotide sequence: TGTGCCAGCAGTTACACGGGCCCGGGGTACGAGCAGTACTTC.

The rearrangement links TRBV27 to TRBJ2-2; D ambiguous. There are 13 residues in the CDR3. Trimming shortened V by 6 bases and J by 2 bases, and 7 bases separated the two germline ends. From germline, CDR1 is MNHEY and CDR2 SMNVEV (reference sequence). The CDR3 DNA reads as TGTGCCAGCAGCACCCTTAACACCGGGGAGCTGTTTTTT. Amino acid sequence: CASSTLNTGELFF.

The chain recombines TRBV20-1 with TRBJ2-3; 13 bases match TRBD2. CDR1 is DFQATT and CDR2 is SNEGSKA in the germline V gene (reference sequence). V lost 3 bases, J lost 0 bases, and 12 bases stayed unmatched. CDR3 size: 19 residues. The CDR3: CSASPIRTSGGYSTDTQYF. In DNA form, the CDR3 reads TGCAGTGCTAGTCCCATTCGGACTAGCGGGGGTTATAGCACAGATACGCAGTATTTT.

The V and J genes are TRBV28 and TRBJ2-4, with 9 nucleotides matching TRBD1. The CDR3 consists of 23 residues. V shed 5 bases and J 0 bases; nucleotides not matched to a gene: 26. Germline CDR1 is MDHEN and CDR2 is SYDVKM. The CDR3: CASSDFKTTGTGNYPLAKNIQYF. DNA of the CDR3: TGTGCCAGCAGTGATTTTAAGACGACCGGGACAGGGAACTATCCCTTAGCCAAAAACATTCAGTACTTC.

V usage is TRBV18 and J usage is TRBJ1-4; TRBD1 is a possible D gene (5 bases). V gave up 0 bases and J gave up 6 bases, with 8 bases separating them. The CDR3 loop spans 14 amino acids. Germline-derived CDR1 and CDR2 are KGHSH and LQKENI. CDR3 amino acids: CASSPPSGYEKLFF. The CDR3 DNA reads as TGTGCCAGCTCACCACCGTCAGGGTATGAAAAACTGTTTTTT.

V gene TRBV27 combines with J gene TRBJ2-1; D gene uncertain. This CDR3 has 14 amino acids. V was shortened by 3 bases and J by 2 bases, with 8 bases between the two germline ends. The germline gives CDR1 MNHEY, CDR2 SMNVEV (reference sequence). CDR3 nucleotide sequence: TGTGCCAGCAGTTTCGACGTTCCCTACAATGAGCAGTTCTTC. Protein product: CASSFDVPYNEQFF.

This clone was seen just once. The chain carries TRBV19 and TRBJ1-2; D ambiguous. The CDR3 loop spans 15 amino acids. The germline V gene encodes CDR1 LNHDA and CDR2 SQIVND (reference sequence). V was clipped by 3 bases and J by 2 bases, with 13 bases between them. The CDR3 region has the DNA TGTGCCAGTAGTATTACGCCTAATCGGAACTATGGCTACACCTTC. Its translation: CASSITPNRNYGYTF.

The chain carries TRBV19 and TRBJ1-2; 11 positions agree with TRBD1. The CDR3 extends over 15 amino acids. The V gene end was trimmed by 7 bases and the J gene end by 0 bases; junction bases not matched to a gene: 4. In germline, CDR1 is LNHDA, CDR2 SQIVND (reference sequence). CDR3 region: CASKGQGASNYGYTF. The CDR3 DNA is TGTGCCAGTAAAGGACAGGGGGCTTCTAACTATGGCTACACCTTC. The full variable domain, with the rest looked up from reference TRBV19 and TRBJ1-2, is DGGITQSPKYLFRKEGQNVTLSCEQNLNHDAMYWYRQDPGQGLRLIYYSQIVNDFQKGDIAEGYSVSREKKESFPLTVTSAQKNPTAFYLCASKGQGASNYGYTFGSGTRLTVV.

This chain connects TRBV27 to TRBJ2-1, with 7 nucleotides matching TRBD1. Germline CDR1 is MNHEY and CDR2 is SMNVEV (reference sequence). The J segment lost 4 bases and the V segment lost 2 bases, leaving 5 bases of the junction unmatched. This CDR3 comprises 15 residues. The CDR3 spells CASSLMGQLYNEQFF. CDR3 nucleotide sequence: TGTGCCAGCAGTTTAATGGGACAGCTTTACAATGAGCAGTTCTTC.

The chain links TRBV4-1 to TRBJ1-4; D gene ambiguous. Looked up from germline, CDR1 is MGHRA and CDR2 is YSYEKL. The CDR3 covers 16 residues. V lost 0 bases and J lost 7, with 15 bases in between. Here the CDR3 DNA reads TGCGCCAGCAGCCAAGATAAAGGATCGAGGGTTGAAAAACTGTTTTTT. It encodes CASSQDKGSRVEKLFF.

This clone has a single count. The gene calls are TRBV7-3 and TRBJ1-1, with D maybe TRBD1 (6 bases). Germline V gene data show CDR1 as SGHTA and CDR2 as FQGTGA. Trimming removed 0 bases from V and 2 bases from J, with 7 bases in between. This CDR3 region has 14 residues. The CDR3 protein is CASSLTGTNTEAFF. CDR3 DNA: TGTGCCAGCAGCTTAACGGGGACAAACACTGAAGCTTTCTTT.

This chain uses TRBV7-6 with TRBJ1-2, with 9 bases aligning to TRBD1. This CDR3 spans 16 amino acids. Trimming at V came to 5 bases and at J to 2 bases, leaving 9 bases not matched to a gene. Germline-derived CDR1 and CDR2 are SGHVS and FNYEAQ. The CDR3 is CASSTGQGRGNYGYTF. The CDR3 bases are TGTGCCAGCAGCACGGGACAGGGAAGGGGGAACTATGGCTACACCTTC.